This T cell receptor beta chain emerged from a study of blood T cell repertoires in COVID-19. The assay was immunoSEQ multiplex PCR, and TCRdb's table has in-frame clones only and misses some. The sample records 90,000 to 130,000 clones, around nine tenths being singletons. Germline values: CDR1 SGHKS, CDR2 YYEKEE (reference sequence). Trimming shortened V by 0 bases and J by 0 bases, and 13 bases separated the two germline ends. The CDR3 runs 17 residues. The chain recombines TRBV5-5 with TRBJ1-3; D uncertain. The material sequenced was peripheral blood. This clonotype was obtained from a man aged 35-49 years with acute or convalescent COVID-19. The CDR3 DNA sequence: TGTGCCAGCAGCTTGGACTCCTCTTTTAGCTCTGGAAACACCATATATTTT. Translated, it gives CASSLDSSFSSGNTIYF.